These 23 T cell receptor beta chains were all obtained from the same sample, sequenced in a study of CD8+CD57+ T cells in acquired aplastic anemia. TCR beta VDJ combinations and CDR3 sequences were profiled from genomic DNA. One entry per CDR3 protein, called by TCRdb with MiXCR from the reads. The sample has 150,000 to 200,000 distinct CDR3 sequences; around 60% are singletons. The authors sequenced patients whose flow cytometry had shown CD8+CD57+ cell expansion. The sequenced material came from sorted CD4+, CD8+, or CD8+CD57+ T cells (not recorded which) from PBMCs. These receptors were collected from a human donor with aplastic anemia.

The J gene is TRBJ2-3, the V gene TRBV7-9, with TRBD2 matching over 10 bases. The V and J ends lost 6 bases and 7 bases, in that order; junction bases with no gene match: 10. The CDR3 is made up of 15 amino acids. Germline V gene data show CDR1 as SEHNR and CDR2 as FQNEAQ (reference sequence). DNA of the CDR3: TGTGCCAGCAGTGCTCTAGCGGGAGCCCGACATACGCAGTATTTT. Its translation is CASSALAGARHTQYF. Based on the CDR3 plus reference TRBV7-9 and TRBJ2-3, the full variable domain is DTGVSQNPRHKITKRGQNVTFRCDPISEHNRLYWYRQTLGQGPEFLTYFQNEAQLEKSRLLSDRFSAERPKGSFSTLEIQRTEQGDSAMYLCASSALAGARHTQYFGPGTRLTVL.

This clonotype was recorded at least ten times. The chain combines TRBV19 with TRBJ1-2; D is ambiguous. V gave up 8 bases and J gave up 1 base, with 20 bases separating them. Germline V gene lookup returns CDR1 LNHDA and CDR2 SQIVND (reference sequence). The CDR3 sequence is 16 residues long. CDR3: CASHPLEQDFNYGYTF. In nucleotides, the CDR3 is TGTGCCAGTCACCCCTTAGAACAAGATTTTAACTATGGCTACACCTTC.

The V gene is TRBV19, the J gene TRBJ2-7, with 15 bases that match TRBD2. The CDR3 spans 18 residues. Germline CDR1 is LNHDA and CDR2 is SQIVND (reference sequence). With 5 bases clipped from V and 0 bases from J, the junction kept 8 bases outside the gene matches. CDR3 loop: CASSSGLAGGSSSYEQYF. The CDR3 region has the DNA TGTGCCAGTAGTTCGGGACTAGCGGGAGGAAGTAGCTCCTACGAGCAGTACTTC.

This chain connects TRBV20-1 to TRBJ2-3; 13 nucleotides align to TRBD2. The CDR3 contains 17 residues. Germline CDR1 reads DFQATT; CDR2 reads SNEGSKA (reference sequence). The V and J ends lost 6 bases and 1 base, in that order; junction bases with no gene match: 10. The CDR3 protein is CSARTSGSRGGTDTQYF. CDR3 nucleotide sequence: TGCAGTGCCCGGACTAGCGGGAGTCGGGGCGGCACAGATACGCAGTATTTT.

As for this clonotype: Sequence at one end of the junction differs from germline and may be a read error. The V and J genes are TRBV7-7 and TRBJ1-1; D not certain. Germline CDR1 SSHAT, CDR2 FNYEAQ (reference sequence). CDR3 size: 13 residues. The CDR3 DNA is TGTGCTAGCAGCTTAAACGAGGACACTGAAGCTTTCTTT. Amino acid sequence: CASSLNEDTEAFF.

The CDR3 DNA reads as TGTGCCAGCAGCGGCCTAGCGGGGGGCCTCTCCTACGAGCAGTACTTC. Amino acid sequence: CASSGLAGGLSYEQYF. The V gene is TRBV25-1, the J gene TRBJ2-7, with TRBD2 identical over 11 bases. Germline lookup yields CDR1 MGHDK and CDR2 SYGVNS. With 6 bases clipped from V and 0 bases from J, the junction kept 7 bases outside the gene matches. This CDR3 is 16 amino acids long.

This clonotype was counted ten times or more. This chain joins TRBV13 and TRBJ1-1; D is uncertain. Trimming pared 6 bases from V and 5 bases from J, leaving 10 bases between. CDR3 size: 12 residues. The germline gives CDR1 PRHDT, CDR2 FYEKMQ (reference sequence). The CDR3 coding sequence is TGTGCCAGCAGGATATCAGGAACTGAAGCTTTCTTT. Its translation is CASRISGTEAFF.

As concerns this clonotype: Germline and junction disagree at one end, which may indicate a read error. The J gene is TRBJ2-7, the V gene TRBV7-4, with 12 bases matching TRBD2. CDR3 length equals 14 residues. Germline V gene lookup returns CDR1 SGHVT and CDR2 SQSDAQ. CDR3 nucleotide sequence: TGTGCCAGCAGTTTAGTACTAGCGGGAGGTGAGCAGTACTTC. Translation gives CASSLVLAGGEQYF.

The V and J genes are TRBV7-2 and TRBJ1-2; D not resolved. Trimming shortened V by 5 bases and J by 8 bases, and 12 bases separated the two germline ends. The CDR3 is 12 residues long. CDR1 is SGHTA, CDR2 FQGNSA, per germline. DNA of the CDR3: TGTGCCAGCAGCAGCGAGGGATGGGGCTACACCTTC. Its protein is CASSSEGWGYTF.

The chain recombines TRBV2 with TRBJ2-3; D remains unclear. The CDR3 runs to 13 residues. Germline V gene sequence: CDR1 SNHLY, CDR2 FYNNEI. V lost 6 bases, J lost 11 bases, and 18 bases lay in between. The chain's CDR3 is CASSLAGSWEQYF. DNA for the CDR3: TGTGCCAGCAGCTTAGCTGGTTCTTGGGAGCAGTATTTT.

This clonotype appeared once. The J gene is TRBJ2-2, the V gene TRBV19; 7 bases agree with TRBD1. After removal of 7 bases from V and 6 bases from J, the junction contained 11 bases not matched to a gene. This CDR3 is 15 amino acids long. Germline CDR1 LNHDA, CDR2 SQIVND (reference sequence). CDR3: CASTPDRAGAGELFF. CDR3 nucleotide sequence: TGTGCCAGTACACCAGACAGGGCTGGGGCCGGGGAGCTGTTTTTT.

V gene TRBV24-1 combines with J gene TRBJ2-5, with 7 bases identical to TRBD1. This CDR3 contains 16 residues. With 0 bases clipped from V and 6 bases from J, the junction kept 9 bases outside the gene matches. CDR1 KGHDR and CDR2 SFDVKD come from the germline V gene. DNA of the CDR3: TGTGCCACCAGTGATTTGAAGGGGGACAGTGTCAAGACCCAGTACTTC. Residues: CATSDLKGDSVKTQYF.

The table lists this clonotype with many counts. This chain joins TRBV10-2 and TRBJ1-2; 9 bases match TRBD1. Per the germline V gene, CDR1 is WSHSY and CDR2 is SAAADI. V lost 8 bases and J lost 4; bases outside the gene matches: 11. This CDR3 is 15 amino acids long. The CDR3 is CASGTGTGSVYGYTF. The CDR3 DNA sequence: TGCGCCAGCGGGACCGGGACAGGGTCTGTCTATGGCTACACCTTC.

The CDR3 is CASSLNRFYEQYF. CDR3 nucleotide sequence: TGTGCCAGCAGCTTAAATAGGTTCTACGAGCAGTACTTC. This chain links TRBV7-2 with TRBJ2-7, with D uncertain. This CDR3 is built from 13 residues. The germline V gene has CDR1 SGHTA and CDR2 FQGNSA. Trimming removed 2 bases at V and 3 bases at J, with 8 bases between.

As DNA, the CDR3 is TGTGCCAGCAGCTCCGTGTCAGGGGGAGGCTACAATGAGCAGTTCTTC. It specifies CASSSVSGGGYNEQFF. The V gene is TRBV7-9, the J gene TRBJ2-1; D is perhaps TRBD1 (7 bases). CDR1 SEHNR and CDR2 FQNEAQ come from the germline V gene (reference sequence). CDR3 size: 16 residues. The V gene lost 4 bases and the J gene lost 3 bases, with 16 bases spanning the gap.

On this clonotype itself: A much larger clone differs by one base, so this may be a read error. This chain joins TRBV11-3 and TRBJ2-2; TRBD1 might be the D (7 bases). The CDR3 loop spans 15 amino acids. Trimming removed 11 bases from V and 4 bases from J, with 20 bases in between. The germline gives CDR1 SGHNT, CDR2 YENEEA. Here the CDR3 reads CAGGEEQGGTGELFF. The CDR3 coding sequence is TGTGCCGGCGGGGAGGAGCAGGGGGGCACCGGGGAGCTGTTTTTT.

This clonotype was detected only once. CDR3 nucleotide sequence: TGTGCCAGTACCCATGGGGAGGGACAGGCAGCTTTCTTT. Translating gives CASTHGEGQAAFF. The rearrangement joins TRBV19 to TRBJ1-1; TRBD1 matches at 8 bases. J was trimmed by 10 bases and V by 7 bases; bases with no gene match: 11. Per the germline V gene, CDR1 is LNHDA and CDR2 is SQIVND (reference sequence). CDR3 size: 13 residues.

This clonotype has a handful of counts. A much larger clonotype is one base distant, so this may be a read error. This chain connects TRBV6-1 to TRBJ1-6; D gene unclear. This CDR3 comprises 15 residues. The germline CDR1 and CDR2 sequences are MNHNS and SASEGT. The CDR3 region is CAGAEDSSYSSPLHF. The CDR3, as DNA: TGTGCCGGAGCGGAAGATAGCTCCTATAGTTCACCCCTCCACTTT.

V is TRBV19 and J is TRBJ1-3; D is uncertain. Trimming pared 7 bases from V and 0 bases from J, leaving 4 bases between. The V gene's germline CDR1 is LNHDA and CDR2 SQIVND (reference sequence). The CDR3 runs 12 residues. The CDR3 bases are TGTGCCAGTACAGGCTCTGGAAACACCATATATTTT. This encodes CASTGSGNTIYF.

Turning to this clonotype: Because the CDR3's place on the DNA is in doubt, the DNA is left out and the CDR3 is given as listed by TCRdb. The chain employs TRBV25-1 and TRBJ2-7; TRBD2 was called by the table and not checked on the DNA. The CDR3 is 16 amino acids in total, end residues counted. CDR1 and CDR2 from the germline V gene are MGHDK and SYGVNS. This CDR3 is CACSARDTSRFREQYF.

The chain is built from TRBV20-1 and TRBJ1-1; TRBD1 is a possible D gene (6 bases). Germline V gene data show CDR1 as DFQATT and CDR2 as SNEGSKA (reference sequence). This CDR3 comprises 14 residues. V was clipped by 4 bases and J by 0 bases, with 12 bases between them. The CDR3 DNA is TGCAGTGCTACCGTCCGGGACATGAACACTGAAGCTTTCTTT. Translation gives CSATVRDMNTEAFF.

This clonotype was observed a few times. The rearrangement joins TRBV27 to TRBJ2-1; 9 nucleotides agree with TRBD1. Trimming cost V 6 bases and J 3 bases; bases outside gene matches: 3. Germline lookup yields CDR1 MNHEY and CDR2 SMNVEV (reference sequence). The CDR3 is 14 residues long. CDR3 sequence (DNA): TGTGCCAGCAGCACAGGGGGCCTCTACAATGAGCAGTTCTTC. It specifies CASSTGGLYNEQFF.

The rearrangement joins TRBV24-1 to TRBJ2-3; D is perhaps TRBD1 or TRBD2 (5 bases each). In germline, CDR1 is KGHDR, CDR2 SFDVKD. The CDR3 extends over 16 amino acids. V lost 9 bases to trimming and J lost 1 base, with 19 bases between them. CDR3 amino acids: CATLTFPGPRTDTQYF. CDR3 sequence (DNA): TGTGCCACCCTTACTTTCCCGGGACCTCGCACAGATACGCAGTATTTT.